Each of the 12 T cell receptor beta chains below was sequenced from the same sample in a study of blood T cell repertoires in COVID-19 (dated by TCRdb to the early 2020s). Libraries came from the immunoSEQ multiplex PCR assay. TCRdb took this table from immuneACCESS and kept in-frame rearrangements with V and J called. Such tables lack part of the clones; where checked against another copy, unresolved V genes explain under half of the gap, and the rest is unexplained. Here the sample has some 48,000 clones; around 88% occur a single time. The ten largest clones add up to over 4.5% of the sample. The sample taken for sequencing was peripheral blood. The receptors were sampled from a human donor in a cohort sampled during active COVID-19.

This chain joins TRBV5-4 and TRBJ1-2; no reliable D call. Per germline, CDR1 SGHNT and CDR2 YYREEE (reference sequence). V was clipped by 4 bases and J by 4 bases, with 8 bases between them. The CDR3 covers 12 residues. As DNA, the CDR3 is TGTGCCAGCAGCCAAACGGGCTATGGCTACACCTTC. Translation gives CASSQTGYGYTF.

This rearrangement joins TRBV2 to TRBJ2-2; no reliable D call. The ends were cut back, 6 bases at V and 4 bases at J, with 21 bases in the middle. Germline values: CDR1 SNHLY, CDR2 FYNNEI. This CDR3 is built from 17 residues. CDR3 bases: TGTGCCAGCAGCCTACCAAGTGGCGGCTTGAGCACCGGGGAGCTGTTTTTT. This encodes CASSLPSGGLSTGELFF.

V is TRBV5-1 and J is TRBJ1-6, with TRBD1 as a possible D gene (6 bases). Trimming pared 1 base from V and 5 bases from J, leaving 13 bases between. From germline, CDR1 is SGHRS and CDR2 YFSETQ. The length of the CDR3 is 16 residues. CDR3 amino acids: CASSLRGGQNNSPLHF. DNA for the CDR3: TGCGCCAGCAGCTTGCGCGGGGGGCAAAATAATTCACCCCTCCACTTT.

Notes on this clone: Its ends do not fully match the called genes, so a read error is possible. J is TRBJ2-1 and V is TRBV15; TRBD1 aligns across 9 bases. Germline V gives CDR1 LNHNV, CDR2 YYDKDF (reference sequence). There are 18 residues in the CDR3. DNA of the CDR3: TGTGCCACCGGCAGAGAAGGGCTCTGGGACAGGGTGGTTAATGAGCAGTTCTTC. This sequence encodes CATGREGLWDRVVNEQFF.

V is TRBV2 and J is TRBJ1-3; D is unresolved. Per germline, CDR1 SNHLY and CDR2 FYNNEI. V shed 5 bases and J shed 0 bases, with 8 bases lying between them. The CDR3 contains 14 residues. CDR3 loop: CASSWSNSGNTIYF. The CDR3 coding sequence is TGTGCCAGCAGTTGGAGCAACTCTGGAAACACCATATATTTT.

The chain couples TRBV24-1 to TRBJ2-1; TRBD1 might be the D (6 bases). This CDR3 has 15 amino acids. Germline CDR1 and CDR2: KGHDR and SFDVKD. V was clipped by 3 bases and J by 5 bases, with 13 bases between them. The CDR3 coding sequence is TGTGCCACCAGTGATAACCAGGGGATCCACAATGAGCAGTTCTTC. Translation gives CATSDNQGIHNEQFF.

This chain connects TRBV5-5 to TRBJ2-3; D might be TRBD2 (5 bases). The V end was cut by 2 bases, the J end by 5 bases, with 15 bases between. The CDR3 loop spans 15 amino acids. CDR1 and CDR2 from the germline V gene are SGHKS and YYEKEE (reference sequence). CDR3: CASSFYGNGIDTQYF. The DNA for the CDR3 is TGTGCCAGCAGCTTCTATGGGAACGGGATAGATACGCAGTATTTT.

The chain links TRBV27 to TRBJ1-2; no firm D call. V lost 2 bases, J lost 4 bases, and 14 bases lay in between. Germline CDR1 and CDR2: MNHEY and SMNVEV (reference sequence). The CDR3 is 15 residues long. CDR3 sequence: CASSLGGGDLYGYTF. The CDR3 coding sequence is TGTGCCAGCAGTTTAGGCGGTGGAGACCTCTATGGCTACACCTTC.

This chain connects TRBV5-6 to TRBJ2-7, with TRBD1 matching 9 bases. The CDR3 has 14 amino acids. Germline CDR1 reads SGHDT; CDR2 reads YYEEEE. The J segment lost 5 bases and the V segment lost 4 bases, leaving 7 bases of the junction unmatched. The CDR3 region has the DNA TGTGCCAGCAGCCGAGCCGGGACAGGGAACGAGCAGTACTTC. Its translation is CASSRAGTGNEQYF.

This clone was counted once. The chain employs TRBV11-3 and TRBJ1-1, with a weak D call TRBD1 (5 bases). Germline-derived CDR1 and CDR2 are SGHNT and YENEEA. V gave up 2 bases and J gave up 2 bases, with 9 bases separating them. CDR3 length equals 14 residues. CDR3 protein: CASSLTGDNTEAFF. The CDR3 DNA is TGTGCCAGCAGCTTAACAGGTGATAACACTGAAGCTTTCTTT.

The chain couples TRBV12-3 or TRBV12-4 to TRBJ1-5; 7 bases are shared with TRBD1. This CDR3 has 13 amino acids. Losses at the gene ends were 5 bases for V and 7 bases for J; bases not matched to a gene: 5. CDR3 DNA sequence: TGTGCCAGCAGTGTACAGGGGTGGCAGCCCCAGCATTTT. Its protein is CASSVQGWQPQHF.

This chain uses TRBV29-1 with TRBJ2-1; possible D gene TRBD2, 5 bases. Trimming shortened V by 3 bases and J by 8 bases, and 17 bases separated the two germline ends. Germline CDR1 and CDR2: SQVTM and ANQGSEA. The CDR3 loop spans 14 amino acids. The CDR3 DNA is TGCAGCGTTGAGGTGGCGGGCCTTATGGATGAGCAGTTCTTC. It codes for CSVEVAGLMDEQFF.